The entry below describes one T cell receptor beta chain. The V gene end was trimmed by 4 bases and the J gene end by 11 bases; junction bases not matched to a gene: 13. The germline CDR1 and CDR2 sequences are LNHDA and SQIVND (reference sequence). CDR3 length: 16 amino acids. The data stem from a study of T cell changes during pregnancy in multiple sclerosis. Clones were sequenced by immunoSEQ multiplex PCR, and TCRdb holds only the in-frame ones, with some missing. This sample has under 75,000 clones, with 80% to 95% found just once. The sample here was peripheral blood, taken in the third trimester of pregnancy. The sequence derives from a female donor in good health, enrolled as a control in a pregnancy study. The chain couples TRBV19 to TRBJ2-1, with 11 bases identical to TRBD2. In nucleotides, the CDR3 is TGTGCCAGTAGTAGGCGGGGGACTAGCGGCGCGGGGAAGCAGTTCTTC. It specifies CASSRRGTSGAGKQFF.